Listed below are T cell receptor beta chains from one sample, sequenced in a study of blood T cell repertoires in COVID-19. This table comes from immunoSEQ multiplex PCR, and its TCRdb copy is limited to in-frame clones, with some not included. This repertoire shows 300,000 to 450,000 clones, roughly 90% found once; its top ten account for 2.5% to 3.5%. Sequencing input: peripheral blood. The receptors were gathered from a woman in her twenties or thirties with COVID-19, enrolled during active disease. CDR3s include the opening cysteine and the closing phenylalanine or tryptophan. The order of the fields is J gene, V gene, clone size, D gene, CDR3 DNA, CDR3 protein. D genes are given only for firm matches. Rows may omit the clone size; those that give it use once, few, many or a size class.

J gene: TRBJ1-4; V gene: TRBV27; clone size: .; D gene: .; CDR3 DNA: TGTGCCAGCAGACGGGGGACCGATGAAAAACTGTTTTTT; CDR3 protein: CASRRGTDEKLFF
J gene: TRBJ2-7; V gene: TRBV3-1/TRBV3-2; clone size: .; D gene: .; CDR3 DNA: TGTGCCAGCAGCCAAGCTTGGGCCGAGCAGTACTTC; CDR3 protein: CASSQAWAEQYF
J gene: TRBJ1-2; V gene: TRBV5-1; clone size: .; D gene: TRBD1; CDR3 DNA: TGCGCCAGCAGCTTGGAGGGGACAGTTCACTATGGCTACACCTTC; CDR3 protein: CASSLEGTVHYGYTF
J gene: TRBJ2-3; V gene: TRBV5-1; clone size: .; D gene: TRBD2; CDR3 DNA: TGCGCCAGCAGCTTGGGCGGGCTAGCGGGAGGAGCAGATACGCAGTATTTT; CDR3 protein: CASSLGGLAGGADTQYF
J gene: TRBJ2-2; V gene: TRBV7-8; clone size: .; D gene: .; CDR3 DNA: TGTGCCAGCAGCATCGGACAGTCGGACACCGGGGAGCTGTTTTTT; CDR3 protein: CASSIGQSDTGELFF
J gene: TRBJ2-3; V gene: TRBV28; clone size: .; D gene: TRBD1; CDR3 DNA: TGTGCCAGCAGTTCTGGGGACAGGCTCACAGATACGCAGTATTTT; CDR3 protein: CASSSGDRLTDTQYF
J gene: TRBJ2-5; V gene: TRBV4-3; clone size: .; D gene: .; CDR3 DNA: TGCGCCAGCAGCCAAGATATCAGCGGGCGGACCCAGTACTTC; CDR3 protein: CASSQDISGRTQYF
J gene: TRBJ1-2; V gene: TRBV7-9; clone size: .; D gene: .; CDR3 DNA: TGTGCCAGCAGCCAGCCGACAATCTCCTATGGCTACACCTTC; CDR3 protein: CASSQPTISYGYTF
J gene: TRBJ1-2; V gene: TRBV19; clone size: few; D gene: .; CDR3 DNA: TGTGCCAGTAGTCCCCCCGGACTCAACTATGGCTACACCTTC; CDR3 protein: CASSPPGLNYGYTF
J gene: TRBJ2-3; V gene: TRBV7-9; clone size: .; D gene: TRBD1; CDR3 DNA: TGTGCCAGCAGCTTACCGATACCAGGGGGTATTACAGATACGCAGTATTTT; CDR3 protein: CASSLPIPGGITDTQYF
J gene: TRBJ2-3; V gene: TRBV11-2; clone size: .; D gene: TRBD2; CDR3 DNA: TGTGCCAGCAGCTTACCGGGAGGGCCCTCAGATACGCAGTATTTT; CDR3 protein: CASSLPGGPSDTQYF
J gene: TRBJ2-1; V gene: TRBV11-3; clone size: .; D gene: TRBD2; CDR3 DNA: TGTGCCAGCAGCCGGGGACTAGCGGGAGGTTACAATGAGCAGTTCTTC; CDR3 protein: CASSRGLAGGYNEQFF
J gene: TRBJ1-1; V gene: TRBV4-3; clone size: .; D gene: .; CDR3 DNA: TGCGCCAGCAGCCAGGCGGACAGGAACACTGAAGCTTTCTTT; CDR3 protein: CASSQADRNTEAFF
J gene: TRBJ2-3; V gene: TRBV11-2; clone size: .; D gene: .; CDR3 DNA: TGTGCCAGCAGTACCCTGGCAGTGGCAGATACGCAGTATTTT; CDR3 protein: CASSTLAVADTQYF
J gene: TRBJ1-4; V gene: TRBV6-6; clone size: .; D gene: .; CDR3 DNA: TGTGCCAGCAGAAGCAGGGTTGGTAATGAAAAACTGTTTTTT; CDR3 protein: CASRSRVGNEKLFF
J gene: TRBJ2-1; V gene: TRBV11-2; clone size: .; D gene: .; CDR3 DNA: TGTGCCAGCAGCCCGGACTGGTCCTACAATGAGCAGTTCTTC; CDR3 protein: CASSPDWSYNEQFF
J gene: TRBJ2-1; V gene: TRBV9; clone size: .; D gene: TRBD2; CDR3 DNA: TGTGCCAGCAGCTATAATGTAGGGACTAGCGGGAGAAATGAGCAGTTCTTC; CDR3 protein: CASSYNVGTSGRNEQFF
J gene: TRBJ1-1; V gene: TRBV27; clone size: .; D gene: .; CDR3 DNA: TGTGCCAGCAGTAAACAGCCCACCGTGAACACTGAAGCTTTCTTT; CDR3 protein: CASSKQPTVNTEAFF
J gene: TRBJ2-4; V gene: TRBV7-9; clone size: .; D gene: .; CDR3 DNA: TGTGCCAGCAGCTTAGACATAGCCAAAAACATTCAGTACTTC; CDR3 protein: CASSLDIAKNIQYF
J gene: TRBJ2-1; V gene: TRBV6-2/TRBV6-3; clone size: once; D gene: TRBD2; CDR3 DNA: TGTGCCAGCAGTTCCTCACGCGGGAGGACTTACAATGAGCAGTTCTTC; CDR3 protein: CASSSSRGRTYNEQFF
J gene: TRBJ2-2; V gene: TRBV6-2/TRBV6-3; clone size: .; D gene: TRBD1; CDR3 DNA: TGTGCCAGCAGCGAAATACAGGGGGCTTTGGGCACCGGGGAGCTGTTTTTT; CDR3 protein: CASSEIQGALGTGELFF
J gene: TRBJ1-2; V gene: TRBV19; clone size: .; D gene: .; CDR3 DNA: TGTGCCAGTAGTACCGTCTCCTGGACGGGGATAGGCCATTGGTACACCTTC; CDR3 protein: CASSTVSWTGIGHWYTF
J gene: TRBJ1-1; V gene: TRBV5-1; clone size: .; D gene: TRBD1; CDR3 DNA: TGCGCCAGCAGCTCCTCCGGGACAGGGGGGACTGAAGCTTTCTTT; CDR3 protein: CASSSSGTGGTEAFF